Shown below are 5 T cell receptor beta chains from a single sample sequenced in a study of human T cells and chemical hapten exposure. The time point was: healthy volunteer bleed at 2 weeks. It was unfractionated whole blood from which total RNA was extracted. TCRdb itself ran the RACE reads through MiXCR, one entry per CDR3 protein. The sample has some 120,000 distinct CDR3 sequences, approximately 9% seen once. The sample comprised whole blood. Receptors originate from a male donor in good health. Some clones in this sample may be carry-over from other donors' samples.

The gene calls are TRBV6-2 or TRBV6-3 and TRBJ1-4; the D is unclear. Germline V gives CDR1 MNHEY, CDR2 SVGEGT. The CDR3 runs to 15 residues. V was clipped by 5 bases and J by 4 bases, with 14 bases between them. This CDR3 reads CASSPGGAINEKLFF. In DNA, the CDR3 is TGTGCCAGCAGTCCCGGCGGAGCGATTAATGAAAAACTGTTTTTT.

The chain combines TRBV27 with TRBJ2-7; TRBD1 aligns across 7 bases. Germline CDR1 reads MNHEY; CDR2 reads SMNVEV (reference sequence). The CDR3 is made up of 13 amino acids. V was clipped by 5 bases and J by 3 bases; unmatched bases: 4. CDR3 sequence reads: CASSRDSGYEQYF. In nucleotides, the CDR3 is TGTGCCAGCAGTCGGGACAGTGGCTACGAGCAGTACTTC.

This clonotype was seen repeatedly, ten times or more. The chain couples TRBV12-3 or TRBV12-4 to TRBJ1-5, with 9 nucleotides matching TRBD1. The CDR3 totals 14 residues. The J segment lost 3 bases and the V segment lost 6 bases, leaving 3 bases of the junction unmatched. CDR3 DNA: TGTGCCAGCAGCTGGACAGGGGTCAATCAGCCCCAGCATTTT. It is translated as CASSWTGVNQPQHF.

This clonotype was observed a few times. The rearrangement uses TRBV6-2 or TRBV6-3 and TRBJ2-2; D not certain. CDR3 length: 14 residues. Germline CDR1 is MNHEY and CDR2 is SVGEGT. V was pared by 7 bases and J by 0 bases, with 9 bases between. DNA of the CDR3: TGTGCCAGCAACGCCCTCACGAACACCGGGGAGCTGTTTTTT. Its protein is CASNALTNTGELFF.

This clonotype has just a few counts. The V gene is TRBV10-3, the J gene TRBJ2-3; D not resolved. The CDR3 has 13 residues. The V gene lost 3 bases and the J gene lost 4 bases, with 8 bases spanning the gap. Germline V gene data show CDR1 as ENHRY and CDR2 as SYGVKD. The CDR3 reads CAISESPPDTQYF. The CDR3 DNA is TGTGCCATCAGTGAAAGCCCCCCAGATACGCAGTATTTT.